The 23 T cell receptor beta chains in this list originate from one sample, sequenced in a study of T cells in Graves' hyperthyroidism and ophthalmopathy. What was amplified from RNA transcripts were TCR beta CDR3 regions. When the TCR CDR3 underwent first-round RT-PCR, the HTBI primer set was used. Using its own MiXCR run on the multiplex PCR reads, TCRdb lists one record per CDR3 protein. The sample has around 620,000 distinct CDR3 sequences; 13% to 15% are singletons. Sequencing was done on a sample of blood. The receptors were gathered from a woman between 18 and 29 years old with Graves' ophthalmopathy.

A word on this clonotype: A read error may be the cause here, since a much bigger clone is one base away. The chain has TRBV18 and TRBJ2-5; no reliable D call. Germline assignment: CDR1 KGHSH and CDR2 LQKENI. CDR3 size: 14 residues. CDR3 amino acids: CVSSPPSSGETQYF. DNA of the CDR3: TGTGTCAGCTCACCACCTTCTAGTGGAGAGACCCAGTACTTC.

At least ten counts were recorded for this clonotype. The chain links TRBV6-1 to TRBJ2-7; 10 bases line up with TRBD2. Trimming took 5 bases from V and 1 from J; bases not matched to a gene: 11. CDR1 and CDR2 (germline): MNHNS, SASEGT. The CDR3 consists of 17 residues. Here the CDR3 DNA reads TGTGCCAGCAGTTTGACCGGGACTAGCGCCGATTCCTACGAGCAGTACTTC. Its translation is CASSLTGTSADSYEQYF.

This clonotype was seen ten or more times. This chain links TRBV6-2 or TRBV6-3 with TRBJ2-1; D is perhaps TRBD2 (6 bases). V was pared by 6 bases and J by 8 bases, with 14 bases between. This CDR3 contains 13 residues. Per germline, CDR1 MNHEY and CDR2 SVGEGT. CDR3 in amino acids: CASREGTGDEQFF. Here the CDR3 DNA reads TGTGCCAGCAGGGAGGGGACCGGGGATGAGCAGTTCTTC.

Comment on this clonotype: A read error may explain this, as a much larger clone is one base away. V is TRBV7-2 and J is TRBJ2-4; a possible D gene is TRBD2 (5 bases). The V gene's germline CDR1 is SGHTA and CDR2 FQGNSA. The CDR3 runs 16 residues. CDR3 bases: TGTGCCGGCAGCTTAGGGTGGCGGGTGTCCAAAAACATTCAGTACTTC. Translated, it gives CAGSLGWRVSKNIQYF.

This clonotype was observed many times. The V gene is TRBV6-2 or TRBV6-3, the J gene TRBJ2-1; a weak D match, TRBD2 (5 bases). Germline V gene data show CDR1 as MNHEY and CDR2 as SVGEGT. Trimming removed 6 bases from V and 6 bases from J, with 33 bases in between. The CDR3 totals 20 residues. The CDR3 bases are TGTGCCAGCAGCCCACCCCCATTGACGTGGGGTACTAGAGGGATCAATGAGCAGTTCTTC. It yields the protein CASSPPPLTWGTRGINEQFF.

This clonotype was picked up many times. This chain connects TRBV3-1 to TRBJ1-1; no clear D gene. The CDR3 contains 17 residues. Germline V gene sequence: CDR1 LGHDT, CDR2 YNNKEL (reference sequence). Trimming shortened V by 0 bases and J by 1 base, and 15 bases separated the two germline ends. DNA for the CDR3: TGTGCCAGCAGCCAAGATTATCCCCAAACGTCGAACACTGAAGCTTTCTTT. This sequence encodes CASSQDYPQTSNTEAFF.

Many counts were recorded for this clonotype. The chain carries TRBV5-1 and TRBJ2-5; 8 nucleotides align to TRBD1. The CDR3 runs to 13 residues. Germline values: CDR1 SGHRS, CDR2 YFSETQ. With V trimmed by 6 bases and J by 4 bases, 5 bases remained unmatched. CDR3 DNA sequence: TGCGCCAGCACCCTAGACAGGGGAGAGACCCAGTACTTC. This sequence encodes CASTLDRGETQYF. Using reference TRBV5-1 and TRBJ2-5 for the parts outside the CDR3, the full variable domain is KAGVTQTPRYLIKTRGQQVTLSCSPISGHRSVSWYQQTPGQGLQFLFEYFSETQRNKGNFPGRFSGRQFSNSRSEMNVSTLELGDSALYLCASTLDRGETQYFGPGTRLLVL.

This clonotype was seen only a few times. This chain uses TRBV4-1 with TRBJ2-7, with 10 nucleotides matching TRBD2. V shed 1 base, J shed 1 base, and the junction held 4 bases outside the gene matches. The length of the CDR3 is 16 residues. The germline gives CDR1 MGHRA, CDR2 YSYEKL. Written as DNA, the CDR3 is TGCGCCAGCAGCCAAGCCCTAGCGGGAGTATCCTACGAGCAGTACTTC. Translation: CASSQALAGVSYEQYF.

This clonotype was counted many times. The chain combines TRBV2 with TRBJ2-5, with 8 bases identical to TRBD2. V was pared by 7 bases and J by 5 bases, with 9 bases of the junction left unmatched. Germline V CDR1 and CDR2: SNHLY, FYNNEI. This CDR3 has 14 residues. In DNA form, the CDR3 reads TGTGCCAGCAACCGGGAGGGAGGAGCGGAGACCCAGTACTTC. It encodes CASNREGGAETQYF.

This clonotype was seen repeatedly, ten times or more. The gene calls are TRBV30 and TRBJ2-7; TRBD1 matches 9 bases. V gave up 4 bases and J gave up 9 bases; unmatched junction bases: 10. Germline V gene lookup returns CDR1 GTSNPN and CDR2 SVGIG (reference sequence). The CDR3 consists of 13 residues. The CDR3 region has the DNA TGTGCCTGGAAAACAGGGGGCGCCATCGGGCAGTACTTC. It specifies CAWKTGGAIGQYF.

A few counts support this clonotype. This chain joins TRBV18 and TRBJ2-7; D remains unclear. Deletions cut 0 bases from V and 2 bases from J, with 14 bases between. The V gene's germline CDR1 is KGHSH and CDR2 LQKENI. This CDR3 is 16 amino acids long. The CDR3 here is CASSPPGFWPPYEQYF. Here the CDR3 DNA reads TGTGCCAGCTCACCACCGGGGTTCTGGCCACCCTACGAGCAGTACTTC.

This clonotype was observed many times. This sequence joins TRBV20-1 and TRBJ1-4; 8 bases fit TRBD1. V lost 3 bases, J lost 5 bases, and 8 bases stayed unmatched. CDR1 and CDR2 from the germline V gene are DFQATT and SNEGSKA (reference sequence). There are 15 residues in the CDR3. The DNA of the CDR3 is TGCAGTGCTAGGTCAGGACAGGGCGAAAATGAAAAACTGTTTTTT. Translation gives CSARSGQGENEKLFF.

The V and J genes are TRBV12-3 or TRBV12-4 and TRBJ2-5; D unresolved. This CDR3 has 14 amino acids. With 7 bases removed from V and 3 bases from J, the gap between germline ends came to 15 bases. CDR3 bases: TGTGCCAGCACCCCACGACTGCAGGAAGAGACCCAGTACTTC. Translating it yields CASTPRLQEETQYF.

This clonotype was seen many times. The CDR3 DNA reads TGCAGCGTTGAATTCGGGGATACGCAGTATTTT. Translating gives CSVEFGDTQYF. This chain connects TRBV29-1 to TRBJ2-3; D ambiguous. The CDR3 extends over 11 amino acids. Trimming cost V 2 bases and J 6 bases, with 6 bases left between them. The V gene's germline CDR1 is SQVTM and CDR2 ANQGSEA.

The chain carries TRBV6-1 and TRBJ1-6; D is unclear. Germline loops: CDR1 MNHNS, CDR2 SASEGT. Deletions cut 5 bases from V and 9 bases from J, with 8 bases between. This CDR3 has 12 amino acids. In DNA form, the CDR3 reads TGTGCCAGCAGTTTTCGTAGTTCACCCCTCCACTTT. Protein product: CASSFRSSPLHF.

A word on this clonotype: A much larger clone differs from this one at a single base, so this may be a read error. The chain couples TRBV20-1 to TRBJ1-1; D is ambiguous. CDR3 length equals 15 residues. Trimming took 3 bases from V and 3 from J, leaving 17 bases between them. Germline V gene lookup returns CDR1 DFQATT and CDR2 SNEGSKA (reference sequence). CDR3 sequence: CSASRSSGLHTEAFF. CDR3 nucleotides: TGCAGTGCTAGTCGGTCATCAGGCCTGCACACTGAAGCTTTCTTT.

The CDR3 reads CASSIDSGQGAYEQYF. The CDR3 nucleotides are TGTGCCAGTAGTATAGACTCGGGACAGGGGGCTTACGAGCAGTACTTC. The chain carries TRBV19 and TRBJ2-7, with 12 positions matching TRBD1. The germline CDR1 and CDR2 sequences are LNHDA and SQIVND (reference sequence). V gave up 0 bases and J gave up 4 bases; unmatched junction bases: 4. This CDR3 spans 16 amino acids.

This clonotype appeared many times. V usage is TRBV30 and J usage is TRBJ2-7; 10 bases are shared with TRBD2. Germline-derived CDR1 and CDR2 are GTSNPN and SVGIG (reference sequence). The ends lost 2 bases at V and 3 bases at J; junction bases unmatched: 1. The CDR3 totals 13 residues. The CDR3, as DNA: TGTGCCTGGAGTTGGACTAGCGGCTACGAGCAGTACTTC. This translates into CAWSWTSGYEQYF.

This clonotype came up a few times. This chain joins TRBV19 and TRBJ2-6; no reliable D call. Germline CDR1 and CDR2: LNHDA and SQIVND (reference sequence). CDR3 length: 15 amino acids. The V end was cut by 3 bases, the J end by 0 bases, with 6 bases between. CDR3 DNA: TGTGCCAGTAGTATCCCTGGCTCTGGGGCCAACGTCCTGACTTTC. Protein sequence: CASSIPGSGANVLTF.

At least ten counts were recorded for this clonotype. The chain joins TRBV28 to TRBJ2-3, with 7 bases lining up with TRBD2. With 7 bases clipped from V and 6 bases from J, the junction kept 16 bases outside the gene matches. The germline gives CDR1 MDHEN, CDR2 SYDVKM. The CDR3 runs 16 residues. The CDR3 nucleotides read TGTGCCAGCAACTTCGGCCTAGCGGAAGTTCCTGATACGCAGTATTTT. Translated: CASNFGLAEVPDTQYF.

This clonotype was recorded a few times. The chain employs TRBV4-1 and TRBJ1-4, with a tentative D call TRBD1 (5 bases). The germline gives CDR1 MGHRA, CDR2 YSYEKL. V lost 1 base and J 9 bases, leaving 18 bases between the germline ends. The CDR3 runs to 16 residues. The chain's CDR3 is CASSQAGGGFNQKLFF. CDR3 DNA sequence: TGCGCCAGCAGCCAAGCGGGGGGGGGATTCAACCAAAAACTGTTTTTT.

The chain recombines TRBV15 with TRBJ2-1; possible D gene TRBD1, 6 bases. The germline gives CDR1 LNHNV, CDR2 YYDKDF (reference sequence). V was trimmed by 1 base and J by 7 bases, leaving 8 bases between them. The CDR3 has 13 residues. CDR3 in amino acids: CATSRGGGNEQFF. CDR3 nucleotide sequence: TGTGCCACCAGCAGAGGAGGGGGTAATGAGCAGTTCTTC.

V usage is TRBV20-1 and J usage is TRBJ1-2, with 10 bases that match TRBD1. The CDR3 runs to 17 residues. The germline gives CDR1 DFQATT, CDR2 SNEGSKA (reference sequence). V gave up 3 bases and J gave up 3 bases; unmatched junction bases: 13. DNA of the CDR3: TGCAGTGCTAGGGGGGGATCTCCGGACAGGGGGTACTATGGCTACACCTTC. Encoded protein: CSARGGSPDRGYYGYTF.